The present T cell receptor beta chain was sequenced within a study of blood T cell repertoires in COVID-19. As for the study in general: PBMCs, B-cell-depleted T cells, or T cells were the source of the cDNA or gDNA that made up the material.

Some clones are missing from TCRdb's copy, which holds only in-frame ones; the method was immunoSEQ multiplex PCR. Among hundreds of thousands of clones listed, roughly 80% were seen once. CDR1 and CDR2 (germline): LNHDA, SQIVND (reference sequence). V lost 6 bases, J lost 7 bases, and 9 bases stayed unmatched. CDR3 length: 14 residues. Sequencing was carried out using peripheral blood. The chain employs TRBV19 and TRBJ1-1, with 9 bases fitting TRBD1. This clonotype was obtained from a woman over 75 with acute or convalescent COVID-19. The CDR3 here is CASRHRGRGIEAFF. In DNA, the CDR3 is TGTGCCAGTAGACACAGGGGGCGCGGGATTGAAGCTTTCTTT.